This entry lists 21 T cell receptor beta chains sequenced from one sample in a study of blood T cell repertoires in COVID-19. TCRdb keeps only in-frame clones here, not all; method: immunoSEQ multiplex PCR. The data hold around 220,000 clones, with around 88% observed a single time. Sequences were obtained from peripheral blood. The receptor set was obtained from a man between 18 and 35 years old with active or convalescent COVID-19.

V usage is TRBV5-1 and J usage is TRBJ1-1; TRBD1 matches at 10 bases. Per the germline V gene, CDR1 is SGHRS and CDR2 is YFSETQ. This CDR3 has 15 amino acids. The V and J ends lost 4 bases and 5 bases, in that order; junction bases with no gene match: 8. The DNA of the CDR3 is TGCGCCAGCAGCGTTGGACAGGGGGAGGGAACTGAAGCTTTCTTT. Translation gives CASSVGQGEGTEAFF.

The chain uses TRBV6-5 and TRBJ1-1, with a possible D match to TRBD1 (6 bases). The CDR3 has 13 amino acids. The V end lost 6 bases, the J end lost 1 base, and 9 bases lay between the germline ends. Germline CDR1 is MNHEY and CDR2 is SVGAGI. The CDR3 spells CASRGAENTEAFF. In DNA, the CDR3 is TGTGCCAGCAGGGGGGCTGAGAACACTGAAGCTTTCTTT.

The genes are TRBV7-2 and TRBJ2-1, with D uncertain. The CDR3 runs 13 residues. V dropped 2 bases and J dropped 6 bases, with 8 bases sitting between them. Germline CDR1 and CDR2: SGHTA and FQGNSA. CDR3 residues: CASSLRLGNEQFF. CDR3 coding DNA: TGTGCCAGCAGCTTACGGCTAGGCAATGAGCAGTTCTTC.

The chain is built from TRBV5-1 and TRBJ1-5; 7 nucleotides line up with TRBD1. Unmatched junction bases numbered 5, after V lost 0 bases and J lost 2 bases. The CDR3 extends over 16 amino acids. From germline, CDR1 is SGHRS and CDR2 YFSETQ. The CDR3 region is CASSLAGGGGNQPQHF. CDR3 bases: TGCGCCAGCAGCTTGGCGGGAGGGGGCGGCAATCAGCCCCAGCATTTT.

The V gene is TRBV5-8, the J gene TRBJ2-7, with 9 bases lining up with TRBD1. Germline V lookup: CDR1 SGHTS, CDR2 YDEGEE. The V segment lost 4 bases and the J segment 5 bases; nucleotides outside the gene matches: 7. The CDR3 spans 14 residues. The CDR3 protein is CASSPDRGVDEQYF. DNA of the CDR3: TGTGCCAGCAGCCCGGACAGGGGAGTGGACGAGCAGTACTTC.

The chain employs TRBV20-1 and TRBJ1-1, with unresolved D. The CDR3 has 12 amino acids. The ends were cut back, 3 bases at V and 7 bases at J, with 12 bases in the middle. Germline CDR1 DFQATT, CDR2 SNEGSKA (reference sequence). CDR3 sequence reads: CSASTQYIEAFF. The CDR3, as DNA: TGCAGTGCTAGTACCCAGTACATTGAAGCTTTCTTT.

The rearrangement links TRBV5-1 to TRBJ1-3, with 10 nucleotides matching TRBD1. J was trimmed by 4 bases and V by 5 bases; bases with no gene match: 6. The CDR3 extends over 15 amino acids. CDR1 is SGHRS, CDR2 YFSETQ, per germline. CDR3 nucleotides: TGCGCCAGCAGAACCGGGACAGGGGTAGGAAACACCATATATTTT. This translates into CASRTGTGVGNTIYF.

The CDR3 nucleotides read TGCGCCAGCAGGGCCGAGAGGGGAGGGCAAGATACGCAGTATTTT. Amino acid sequence: CASRAERGGQDTQYF. V gene TRBV10-2 combines with J gene TRBJ2-3, with 7 bases matching TRBD2. V gave up 6 bases and J gave up 5 bases; unmatched junction bases: 11. The length of the CDR3 is 15 residues. Germline V gene sequence: CDR1 WSHSY, CDR2 SAAADI.

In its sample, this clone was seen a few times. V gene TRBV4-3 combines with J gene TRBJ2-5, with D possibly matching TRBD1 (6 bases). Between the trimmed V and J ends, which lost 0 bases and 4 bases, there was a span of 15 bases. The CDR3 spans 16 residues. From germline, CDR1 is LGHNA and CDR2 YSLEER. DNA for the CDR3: TGCGCCAGCAGCCAAGATCGTGGGCAGGGGTCAGAGACCCAGTACTTC. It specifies CASSQDRGQGSETQYF.

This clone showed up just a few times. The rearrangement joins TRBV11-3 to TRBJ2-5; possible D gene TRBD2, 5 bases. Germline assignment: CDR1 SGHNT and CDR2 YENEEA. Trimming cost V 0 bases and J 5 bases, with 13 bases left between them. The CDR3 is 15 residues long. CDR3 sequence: CASSLEAGRGETQYF. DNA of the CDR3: TGTGCCAGCAGCTTAGAGGCGGGCCGCGGGGAGACCCAGTACTTC.

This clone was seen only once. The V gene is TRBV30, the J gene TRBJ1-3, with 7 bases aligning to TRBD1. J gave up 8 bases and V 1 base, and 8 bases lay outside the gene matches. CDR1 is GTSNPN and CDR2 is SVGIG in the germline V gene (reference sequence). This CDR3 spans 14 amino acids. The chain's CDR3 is CAWSANEGAYTIYF. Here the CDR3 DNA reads TGTGCCTGGAGTGCCAACGAGGGGGCTTACACCATATATTTT.

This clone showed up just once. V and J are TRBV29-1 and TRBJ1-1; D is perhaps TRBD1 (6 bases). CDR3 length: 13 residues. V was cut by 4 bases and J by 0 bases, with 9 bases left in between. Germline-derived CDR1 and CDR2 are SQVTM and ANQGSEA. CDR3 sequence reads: CSVGDTMNTEAFF. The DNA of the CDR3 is TGCAGCGTTGGGGACACCATGAACACTGAAGCTTTCTTT.

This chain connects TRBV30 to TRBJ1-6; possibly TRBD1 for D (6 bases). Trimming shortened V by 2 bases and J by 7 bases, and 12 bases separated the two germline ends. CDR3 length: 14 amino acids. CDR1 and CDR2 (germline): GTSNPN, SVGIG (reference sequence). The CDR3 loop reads CAWSKQGMNSPLHF. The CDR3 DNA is TGTGCCTGGAGTAAACAGGGTATGAATTCACCCCTCCACTTT.

The CDR3 bases are TGTGCCAGCAGTGTTGGACAGTTGAATGAAGCTTTCTTT. Its translation is CASSVGQLNEAFF. The chain employs TRBV2 and TRBJ1-1; possibly TRBD1 for D (6 bases). In germline, CDR1 is SNHLY, CDR2 FYNNEI. This CDR3 is 13 amino acids long. The V and J ends lost 4 bases and 7 bases respectively, with 13 bases between them.

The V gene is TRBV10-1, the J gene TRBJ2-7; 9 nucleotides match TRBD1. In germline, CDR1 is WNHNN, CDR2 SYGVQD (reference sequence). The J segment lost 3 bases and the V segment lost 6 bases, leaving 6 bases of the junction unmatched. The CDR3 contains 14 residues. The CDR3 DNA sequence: TGCGCCAGCAGCCCGGGACAGGGAATCTACGAGCAGTACTTC. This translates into CASSPGQGIYEQYF.

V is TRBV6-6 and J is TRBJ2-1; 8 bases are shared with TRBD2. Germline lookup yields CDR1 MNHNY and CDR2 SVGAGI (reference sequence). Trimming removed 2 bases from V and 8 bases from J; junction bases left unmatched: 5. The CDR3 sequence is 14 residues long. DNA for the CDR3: TGTGCCAGCAGTTACCCGGGAGGGCCTTATGAGCAGTTCTTC. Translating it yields CASSYPGGPYEQFF.

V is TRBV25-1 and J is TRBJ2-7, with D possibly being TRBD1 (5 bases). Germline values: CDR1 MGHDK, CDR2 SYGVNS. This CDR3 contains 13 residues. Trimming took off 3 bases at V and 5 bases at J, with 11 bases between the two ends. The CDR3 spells CASSEGPGDEQYF. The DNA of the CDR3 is TGTGCCAGCAGTGAGGGGCCTGGGGACGAGCAGTACTTC.

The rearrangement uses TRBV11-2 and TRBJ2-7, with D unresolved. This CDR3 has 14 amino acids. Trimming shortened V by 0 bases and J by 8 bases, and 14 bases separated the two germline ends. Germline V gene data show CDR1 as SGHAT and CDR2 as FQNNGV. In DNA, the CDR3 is TGTGCCAGCAGCTTAGAGGTGCTGGCCGACAAGCAGTACTTC. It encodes CASSLEVLADKQYF.

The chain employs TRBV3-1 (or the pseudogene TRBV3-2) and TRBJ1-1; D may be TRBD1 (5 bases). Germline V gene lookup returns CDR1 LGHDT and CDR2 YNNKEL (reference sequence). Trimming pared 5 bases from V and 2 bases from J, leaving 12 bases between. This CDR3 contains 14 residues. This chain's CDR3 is CASSRDSYNTEAFF. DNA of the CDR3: TGTGCCAGCAGCAGAGACAGCTACAACACTGAAGCTTTCTTT.

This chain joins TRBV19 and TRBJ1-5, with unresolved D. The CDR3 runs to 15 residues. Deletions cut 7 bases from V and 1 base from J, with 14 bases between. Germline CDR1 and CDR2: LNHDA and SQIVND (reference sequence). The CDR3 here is CASMGGSPSNQPQHF. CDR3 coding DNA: TGTGCCAGTATGGGAGGCAGCCCGAGCAATCAGCCCCAGCATTTT.

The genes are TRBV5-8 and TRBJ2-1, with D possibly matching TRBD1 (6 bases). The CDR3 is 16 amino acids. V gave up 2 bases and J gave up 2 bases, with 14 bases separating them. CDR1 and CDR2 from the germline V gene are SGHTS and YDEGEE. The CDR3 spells CASSFETGFPYNEQFF. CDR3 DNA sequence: TGTGCCAGCAGCTTCGAAACAGGGTTCCCCTACAATGAGCAGTTCTTC.